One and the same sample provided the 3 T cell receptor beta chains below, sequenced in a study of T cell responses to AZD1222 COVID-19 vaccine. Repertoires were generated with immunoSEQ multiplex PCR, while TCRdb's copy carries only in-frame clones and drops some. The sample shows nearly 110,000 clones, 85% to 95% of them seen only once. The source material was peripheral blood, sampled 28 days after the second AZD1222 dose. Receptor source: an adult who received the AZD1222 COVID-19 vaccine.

The CDR3 loop reads CARSLLTTYSNQPQHF. The CDR3 DNA follows: TGTGCCAGAAGCCTATTAACCACCTATAGCAATCAGCCCCAGCATTTT. The rearrangement links TRBV5-3 to TRBJ1-5; D is unresolved. TRBV5-3 falls under the ORF class, with uncertain function. The V and J ends lost 4 bases and 0 bases respectively, with 14 bases between them. There are 16 residues in the CDR3.

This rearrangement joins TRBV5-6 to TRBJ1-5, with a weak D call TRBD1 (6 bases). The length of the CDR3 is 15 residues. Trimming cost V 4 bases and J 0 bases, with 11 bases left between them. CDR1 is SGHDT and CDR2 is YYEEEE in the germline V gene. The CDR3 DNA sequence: TGTGCCAGCAGCCTCCAGGGGTATAGCAATCAGCCCCAGCATTTT. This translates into CASSLQGYSNQPQHF.

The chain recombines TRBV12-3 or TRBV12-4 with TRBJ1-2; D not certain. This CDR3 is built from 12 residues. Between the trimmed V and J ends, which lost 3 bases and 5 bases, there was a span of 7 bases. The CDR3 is CASSFKHYGYTF. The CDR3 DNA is TGTGCCAGCAGTTTCAAACATTATGGCTACACCTTC.